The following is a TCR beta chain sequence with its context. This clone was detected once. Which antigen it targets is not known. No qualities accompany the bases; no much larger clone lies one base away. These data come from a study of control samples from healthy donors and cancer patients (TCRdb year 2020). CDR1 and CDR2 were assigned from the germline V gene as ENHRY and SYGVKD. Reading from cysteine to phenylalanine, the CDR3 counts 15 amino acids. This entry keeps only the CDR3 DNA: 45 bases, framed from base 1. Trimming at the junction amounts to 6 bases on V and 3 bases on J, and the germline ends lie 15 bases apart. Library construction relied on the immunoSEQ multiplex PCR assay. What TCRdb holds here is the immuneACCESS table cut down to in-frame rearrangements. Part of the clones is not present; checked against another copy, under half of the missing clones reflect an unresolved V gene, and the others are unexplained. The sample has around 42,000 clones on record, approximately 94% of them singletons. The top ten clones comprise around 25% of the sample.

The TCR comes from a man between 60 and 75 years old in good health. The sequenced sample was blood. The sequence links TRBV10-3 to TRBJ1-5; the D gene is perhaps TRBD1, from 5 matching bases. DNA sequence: TGTGCCATCAGGGAGGACAACGGTTCCAATCAGCCCCAGCATTTT. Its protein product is CAIREDNGSNQPQHF.